Given below is one TCR beta chain in context. What it recognizes is unknown. This sample was included in a study of shared clonotypes between healthy human individuals. Study as a whole: Aged 18 to 49, the donors were a couple of women and a few men. Notes on the study in general: Few donors limited the genetic and exposure-history diversity represented.

V gave up 5 bases and J gave up 0 bases, with 10 bases separating them. Per germline, CDR1 MNHEY and CDR2 SMNVEV (reference sequence). The CDR3 runs 14 residues. The assay was carried out at the deep level. Under the authors' procedure: ImmunoSEQ sequences covered only the junction and lacked quality scores; filtering therefore differed. Here immunoSEQ multiplex PCR was the method, and the copy in TCRdb shows in-frame clones only, minus some. V and J calls and clone size are given by that table; D and trimming were obtained from the DNA. The data contain about 480,000 clones, approximately 79% of them singletons.

This rearrangement joins TRBV27 to TRBJ1-1; tentative D call: TRBD1 (6 bases). The source is a woman in her forties in good health. Some clones in this sample may be carry-over from other donors' samples. Sequenced material: PBMCs. The CDR3 DNA follows: TGTGCCAGCAGTAAACAGGGTATGAACACTGAAGCTTTCTTT. Amino acid sequence: CASSKQGMNTEAFF.